This TCR beta chain is drawn from a study of PD-L1 blockade in urothelial cancer listed by TCRdb under 2017. Study-wide context: Every patient began therapy around 2014 and was given atezolizumab 1,200 mg intravenously every 3 weeks. About 90% of the roughly 29 patients were identified as males with urothelial cancer of bladder origin, and a prior smoking history was reported by 18 of 29 patients. An ECOG performance status of 0 or 1 was recorded for the patients, and 0 to 3 prior chemotherapy regimens had been received by the patients. Blood samples were analyzed at two time points: 3 weeks after treatment start (second dose) and 6 weeks after treatment start. Blood samples gave a median of about 130,000 T cells and 80,000 or so unique TCRs, with a median clonality of approximately 0.08. The study was an exploratory multi-omic analysis of somatic, immune and clinical correlates of response to PD-L1 blockade with atezolizumab in urothelial cancer. Pretreatment tumor samples and matched peripheral blood, collected serially before and after atezolizumab treatment, underwent TCR sequencing. Durable clinical benefit was defined as a progression-free survival longer than 6 months, and TCR features were additionally tested against progression-free survival and overall survival. In the same patients, pretreatment tumors underwent whole exome sequencing and RNA sequencing in addition to TCR sequencing. About 10 patients achieved durable clinical benefit and 20 did not. Twenty-nine patients had pretreatment blood TCR-seq, some 25 had at least one posttreatment blood collection, and some 25 had tumor TCR-seq.

Sample time point, as interpreted from the label and publication: pretreatment peripheral blood. The cohort included 25 to 35 patients with locally advanced or metastatic urothelial carcinoma who were treated at Memorial Sloan Kettering on a trial protocol. Peripheral blood mononuclear cells were collected pretreatment and during treatment, with between 1 and 8 total time points per patient. The Qiagen DNeasy Blood extraction kit was used to purify genomic DNA from total PBMCs and tumor samples. PBMCs were collected pretreatment and during treatment, and were isolated and stored as previously described. Only one count was recorded for this clone. Its binding antigen is unknown. No much larger clone exists at a distance of one base, and base qualities are not known. Results the study describes overall, beyond this receptor: Improved progression-free and overall survival was found to be associated with pretreatment peripheral blood TCR clonality below the median. Among patients with durable benefit, tumor-associated TCR clones showed greater expansion in peripheral blood 3 weeks after treatment started (n of about 21, p = 0.022). Small sample size (n ≈ 27) and many exploratory analyses mean the results are intended to be hypothesis-generating.

Synthetic TCR analog templates were spiked into each PCR to estimate absolute template abundance from read counts. TCRbeta CDR3 regions were amplified from genomic DNA with bias-controlled V and J gene primers using the immunoSEQ assay. Sequencing of rearranged TCRbeta segments was performed at approximately 20X coverage. The study's own analysis went as follows. Clustering was used to correct sequencing errors, and CDR3s were annotated against IMGT to assign V, D and J genes. Downstream analyses used only productive TCRbeta rearrangements and left out out-of-frame or stop-codon sequences. Clonality was calculated as one minus the Shannon entropy normalized by the log of the number of unique productive sequences. Clones differing between time points or between blood and tumor were identified using Fisher's exact test with Benjamini-Hochberg correction, with an adjusted p below 0.01 applied as the threshold. Here the immuneACCESS table is served through TCRdb, limited to in-frame sequences with V and J called. Missing clones are a known gap in these copies; in checked studies unresolved V genes cover under half, and the rest lacks a known reason. V and J calls and clone size are given by that table; D and trimming were obtained from the DNA. In all, the sample holds tens of thousands of clones, and around 89% of those were seen once. The ten largest clones add up to around 1.5% of the sample.

The sequence was collected from a man in his 60s with urothelial cancer. Material: PBMCs, obtained around atezolizumab (anti-PD-L1) treatment.

For the CDR3, the sequence is CASSLTGYPDTQYF. The nucleotide sequence reads TGTGCCAGCAGCTTGACGGGATACCCGGATACGCAGTATTTT. Here the chain combines TRBV7-3 and TRBJ2-3, and the D gene may be TRBD2, 5 bases matching. V sheds 3 bases and J sheds 6 bases, leaving 13 bases between their ends. CDR3 length: 14 amino acids, cysteine to phenylalanine. The kept DNA is CDR3 alone, 42 bases in frame from the first base. For CDR1 and CDR2, the germline V gene lists SGHTA and FQGTGA.